These T cell receptor beta chains were read from a single sample in a study of identical twins. TCRdb fed the 5' RACE reads into MiXCR, producing one record per CDR3 protein. The sample shows around 95,000 distinct CDR3 sequences, 5.5% to 7% of them seen only once. Sequencing was performed on memory T cells sorted from blood. These TCRs come from a woman aged 50 to 60 in good health. CDR3s include the opening cysteine and the closing phenylalanine or tryptophan. Each record gives: J gene, D gene, clone size, V gene, CDR3 DNA, CDR3 protein. D genes are given only for firm matches. A clone size is listed for some rows: how often the clone was seen (once, few, many), or a class if it is expanded.

J gene: TRBJ2-1; D gene: TRBD2; clone size: many; V gene: TRBV15; CDR3 DNA: TGTGCCACCAGCACGCCGCGACTAGCGAGCTCCTACAATGAGCAGTTCTTC; CDR3 protein: CATSTPRLASSYNEQFF
J gene: TRBJ2-1; D gene: NA; clone size: NA; V gene: TRBV14; CDR3 DNA: TGTGCCAGCAGCCTCGAGCGGGTTGCCTACAATGAGCAGTTCTTC; CDR3 protein: CASSLERVAYNEQFF
J gene: TRBJ2-5; D gene: NA; clone size: many; V gene: TRBV30; CDR3 DNA: TGTGCCTGGGCAAGAGAGACCCAGTACTTC; CDR3 protein: CAWARETQYF
J gene: TRBJ2-7; D gene: NA; clone size: NA; V gene: TRBV18; CDR3 DNA: TGTGCCAGCTCACCACTTAGCTCCCACGAGCAGTACTTC; CDR3 protein: CASSPLSSHEQYF
J gene: TRBJ2-4; D gene: NA; clone size: many; V gene: TRBV14; CDR3 DNA: TGTGCCAGCAGCCAACAGGGGCTAGCCAAAAACATTCAGTACTTC; CDR3 protein: CASSQQGLAKNIQYF
J gene: TRBJ2-3; D gene: NA; clone size: many; V gene: TRBV6-2/TRBV6-3; CDR3 DNA: TGTGCCAGCAACCGCGGAGGGCCAGCAGATACGCAGTATTTT; CDR3 protein: CASNRGGPADTQYF
J gene: TRBJ1-1; D gene: TRBD1; clone size: few; V gene: TRBV18; CDR3 DNA: TGTGCCAGCTCACCACCGTGGGACAGTGAAGCTTTCTTT; CDR3 protein: CASSPPWDSEAFF
J gene: TRBJ2-7; D gene: NA; clone size: many; V gene: TRBV29-1; CDR3 DNA: TGCAGCGTTGTAAAAGGGTACGAGCAGTACTTC; CDR3 protein: CSVVKGYEQYF
J gene: TRBJ2-7; D gene: NA; clone size: NA; V gene: TRBV13; CDR3 DNA: TGTGCCAGCAGCTTAGCCTCCTCTTTACGGCAGTACTTC; CDR3 protein: CASSLASSLRQYF
J gene: TRBJ1-5; D gene: NA; clone size: NA; V gene: TRBV23-1; CDR3 DNA: TGCGCCAGCAGTCACAGAAATCAGCCCCAGCATTTT; CDR3 protein: CASSHRNQPQHF
J gene: TRBJ2-1; D gene: TRBD2; clone size: many; V gene: TRBV9; CDR3 DNA: TGTGCCAGCAGCGTAGAAATAGCGGGAGATGAGCAGTTCTTC; CDR3 protein: CASSVEIAGDEQFF
J gene: TRBJ1-3; D gene: NA; clone size: many; V gene: TRBV3-1; CDR3 DNA: TGTGCCAGCAGCCCTATTCAAGGGGGCTCTGGAAACACCATATATTTT; CDR3 protein: CASSPIQGGSGNTIYF
J gene: TRBJ2-6; D gene: NA; clone size: many; V gene: TRBV12-3/TRBV12-4; CDR3 DNA: TGTGCCAGCAGTTCCCGCTTACCTAGGTCCCTATCTGGGGCCAACGTCCTGACTTTC; CDR3 protein: CASSSRLPRSLSGANVLTF
J gene: TRBJ1-1; D gene: TRBD1; clone size: many; V gene: TRBV3-1; CDR3 DNA: TGTGCCAGCAGCCTTAGCCGGGACAGGGGGGCTTTCTTT; CDR3 protein: CASSLSRDRGAFF
J gene: TRBJ2-1; D gene: NA; clone size: few; V gene: TRBV11-1; CDR3 DNA: TGTGCCAGCACCCTAAAGAGCACTGAGCAGTTCTTC; CDR3 protein: CASTLKSTEQFF
J gene: TRBJ2-5; D gene: NA; clone size: many; V gene: TRBV6-2/TRBV6-3; CDR3 DNA: TGTGCCAGCAGTTACCCAGACCCGATGAGGACCCAGTACTTC; CDR3 protein: CASSYPDPMRTQYF
J gene: TRBJ2-1; D gene: NA; clone size: many; V gene: TRBV20-1; CDR3 DNA: TGCAGCTACGAAAAGGGCAATGAGCAGTTCTTC; CDR3 protein: CSYEKGNEQFF
J gene: TRBJ1-2; D gene: TRBD1; clone size: many; V gene: TRBV10-2; CDR3 DNA: TGCGCCAGCAGTGAGACCTCCGGGACAGGACGGCCTGGCTACACCTTC; CDR3 protein: CASSETSGTGRPGYTF
J gene: TRBJ2-1; D gene: TRBD2; clone size: many; V gene: TRBV12-3/TRBV12-4; CDR3 DNA: TGTGCCAGCAGGTATATAGCGGGGAAGCAGTTCTTC; CDR3 protein: CASRYIAGKQFF
J gene: TRBJ1-2; D gene: TRBD1; clone size: few; V gene: TRBV11-2; CDR3 DNA: TGTGCCAGCAGCTTAGTGACAGGGCGTGGCTACACCTTC; CDR3 protein: CASSLVTGRGYTF
J gene: TRBJ2-1; D gene: TRBD1; clone size: many; V gene: TRBV20-1; CDR3 DNA: TGCAGTGCCCCAGATTGGCCAGGGGGTTACAATGAGCAGTTCTTC; CDR3 protein: CSAPDWPGGYNEQFF
J gene: TRBJ2-5; D gene: TRBD2; clone size: many; V gene: TRBV7-9; CDR3 DNA: TGTGCCAGCAGCTTTTTGGCTAGCGGGAGTAGCGGGACCCAGTACTTC; CDR3 protein: CASSFLASGSSGTQYF
J gene: TRBJ1-2; D gene: NA; clone size: many; V gene: TRBV7-2; CDR3 DNA: TGTGCCAGCAGCTTAGCCCCGGGCTTTGGCTATGGCTACACCTTC; CDR3 protein: CASSLAPGFGYGYTF
J gene: TRBJ2-1; D gene: TRBD2; clone size: many; V gene: TRBV2; CDR3 DNA: TGTGCCAGCAGTGAATGGACTAGCGGAGTGGGGAATGAGCAGTTCTTC; CDR3 protein: CASSEWTSGVGNEQFF
J gene: TRBJ2-5; D gene: NA; clone size: many; V gene: TRBV4-1; CDR3 DNA: TGCGCCAGCAGCCGCCTACTGCGAGAGACCCAGTACTTC; CDR3 protein: CASSRLLRETQYF
J gene: TRBJ2-1; D gene: TRBD2; clone size: many; V gene: TRBV19; CDR3 DNA: TGTGCCAGTACCCAGATGGGACTAGCGGGACCCCACGAATCGTTCTTC; CDR3 protein: CASTQMGLAGPHESFF
J gene: TRBJ2-5; D gene: NA; clone size: NA; V gene: TRBV5-4; CDR3 DNA: TGTGCCAGCAGCAATGGATGGGGGCAAGAGACCCAGTACTTC; CDR3 protein: CASSNGWGQETQYF
J gene: TRBJ2-7; D gene: TRBD1; clone size: many; V gene: TRBV10-3; CDR3 DNA: TGTGCCATCAGGACAGGGTCCTACGAGCAGTACTTC; CDR3 protein: CAIRTGSYEQYF
J gene: TRBJ1-1; D gene: NA; clone size: many; V gene: TRBV6-5; CDR3 DNA: TGTGCCAGCCTAAGGGGTGGAAGAGGGAACACTGAAGCTTTCTTT; CDR3 protein: CASLRGGRGNTEAFF
J gene: TRBJ2-5; D gene: TRBD2; clone size: NA; V gene: TRBV27; CDR3 DNA: TGTGCCAGCAGTCAGCTGGGGGCGGGAGGGAAAGAGACCCAGTACTTC; CDR3 protein: CASSQLGAGGKETQYF
J gene: TRBJ2-1; D gene: NA; clone size: NA; V gene: TRBV28; CDR3 DNA: TGTGCCAGCAGGGTGGGAGGGGGAGGCTCCTACAATGAGCAGTTCTTC; CDR3 protein: CASRVGGGGSYNEQFF
J gene: TRBJ2-1; D gene: NA; clone size: many; V gene: TRBV7-9; CDR3 DNA: TGTGCCAGCAAGGGAGACTACAATGAGCAGTTCTTC; CDR3 protein: CASKGDYNEQFF
J gene: TRBJ1-1; D gene: TRBD1; clone size: many; V gene: TRBV6-5; CDR3 DNA: TGTGCCAGCAACTCCGGGACAGGATTTGGGGGCACTGAAGCTTTCTTT; CDR3 protein: CASNSGTGFGGTEAFF
J gene: TRBJ2-7; D gene: TRBD2; clone size: many; V gene: TRBV14; CDR3 DNA: TGTGCCAGCAGCCAAGGACTAGCGGGAGTTTCCTACGAGCAGTACTTC; CDR3 protein: CASSQGLAGVSYEQYF
J gene: TRBJ2-2; D gene: NA; clone size: many; V gene: TRBV4-2; CDR3 DNA: TGTGCCAGCAGCCAAGAAGGGAGGACCGGGGAGCTGTTTTTT; CDR3 protein: CASSQEGRTGELFF
J gene: TRBJ1-2; D gene: NA; clone size: many; V gene: TRBV3-1; CDR3 DNA: TGTGCCAGCAGCCAAGCTGGGGGATTCGGTGGCTACACCTTC; CDR3 protein: CASSQAGGFGGYTF
J gene: TRBJ1-5; D gene: NA; clone size: many; V gene: TRBV20-1; CDR3 DNA: TGCAGTGCTAGCGGGGGAAATAGCAATCAGCCCCAGCATTTT; CDR3 protein: CSASGGNSNQPQHF
J gene: TRBJ1-1; D gene: NA; clone size: many; V gene: TRBV19; CDR3 DNA: TGTGCCAGTAACCGGGGCATGAACACTGAAGCTTTCTTT; CDR3 protein: CASNRGMNTEAFF
J gene: TRBJ2-1; D gene: TRBD2; clone size: many; V gene: TRBV20-1; CDR3 DNA: TGCAGTGCAAAGACTAGCGGGAAAACCTACAATGAGCAGTTCTTC; CDR3 protein: CSAKTSGKTYNEQFF
J gene: TRBJ2-2; D gene: NA; clone size: many; V gene: TRBV5-1; CDR3 DNA: TGCGCCAGCACGCCGGAAGCGACCAACACCGGGGAGCTGTTTTTT; CDR3 protein: CASTPEATNTGELFF
J gene: TRBJ1-1; D gene: NA; clone size: many; V gene: TRBV7-3; CDR3 DNA: TGTGCCAGCAGCACCGCTCACGGGGCCAACACTGAAGCTTTCTTT; CDR3 protein: CASSTAHGANTEAFF
J gene: TRBJ2-2; D gene: NA; clone size: few; V gene: TRBV5-1; CDR3 DNA: TGCGCCAGCAGTGACAGCCCGGGGGCCACCGGGGAGCTGTTTTTT; CDR3 protein: CASSDSPGATGELFF
J gene: TRBJ1-1; D gene: TRBD1; clone size: many; V gene: TRBV15; CDR3 DNA: TGTGCCACCAGCAAACCCGGGACAGGAAACACTGAAGCTTTCTTT; CDR3 protein: CATSKPGTGNTEAFF
J gene: TRBJ2-4; D gene: NA; clone size: many; V gene: TRBV10-3; CDR3 DNA: TGTGCCACGCAGGAGGACCCCAAAAACATTCAGTACTTC; CDR3 protein: CATQEDPKNIQYF
J gene: TRBJ2-2; D gene: TRBD2; clone size: many; V gene: TRBV11-2; CDR3 DNA: TGTGCCAGCAGCCCAGACGGCGGGAGGAGTGTCGGGGAGCTGTTTTTT; CDR3 protein: CASSPDGGRSVGELFF
J gene: TRBJ1-5; D gene: TRBD1; clone size: many; V gene: TRBV2; CDR3 DNA: TGTGCCAGCAGTCCAAGACAGGGCGGAGGCAATCAGCCCCAGCATTTT; CDR3 protein: CASSPRQGGGNQPQHF
J gene: TRBJ2-1; D gene: NA; clone size: many; V gene: TRBV21-1; CDR3 DNA: TGTGCCAGCAGCCCAAGGGCAGGGACCCCCTACAATGAGCAGTTCTTC; CDR3 protein: CASSPRAGTPYNEQFF
J gene: TRBJ2-4; D gene: TRBD1; clone size: many; V gene: TRBV20-1; CDR3 DNA: TGCAGTGCCACCGGGACAGGGGGAGGAAACATTCAGTACTTC; CDR3 protein: CSATGTGGGNIQYF
J gene: TRBJ1-5; D gene: NA; clone size: many; V gene: TRBV5-1; CDR3 DNA: TGCGCCAGCAGCTTGAGCGGAAATAGCAATCAGCCCCAGCATTTT; CDR3 protein: CASSLSGNSNQPQHF
J gene: TRBJ1-1; D gene: NA; clone size: many; V gene: TRBV5-5; CDR3 DNA: TGTGCCAGCAGCTATACCACGAACACTGAAGCTTTCTTT; CDR3 protein: CASSYTTNTEAFF
J gene: TRBJ1-1; D gene: NA; clone size: many; V gene: TRBV11-2; CDR3 DNA: TGTGCCAGCAGCTTGTTTGTACAGGGTGGTGAAGCTTTCTTT; CDR3 protein: CASSLFVQGGEAFF
J gene: TRBJ2-1; D gene: NA; clone size: NA; V gene: TRBV27; CDR3 DNA: TGTGCCGTCCCGGGGCGGCCCTCCTACAATGAGCAGTTCTTC; CDR3 protein: CAVPGRPSYNEQFF
J gene: TRBJ2-2; D gene: TRBD2; clone size: many; V gene: TRBV5-1; CDR3 DNA: TGCGCCAGCAGCGCGGGACTAGCGGGAGGGGAGCTGTTTTTT; CDR3 protein: CASSAGLAGGELFF
J gene: TRBJ2-1; D gene: NA; clone size: many; V gene: TRBV20-1; CDR3 DNA: TGCAGTGCTCTTATAACCCGGGCCTACTACAATGAGCAGTTCTTC; CDR3 protein: CSALITRAYYNEQFF